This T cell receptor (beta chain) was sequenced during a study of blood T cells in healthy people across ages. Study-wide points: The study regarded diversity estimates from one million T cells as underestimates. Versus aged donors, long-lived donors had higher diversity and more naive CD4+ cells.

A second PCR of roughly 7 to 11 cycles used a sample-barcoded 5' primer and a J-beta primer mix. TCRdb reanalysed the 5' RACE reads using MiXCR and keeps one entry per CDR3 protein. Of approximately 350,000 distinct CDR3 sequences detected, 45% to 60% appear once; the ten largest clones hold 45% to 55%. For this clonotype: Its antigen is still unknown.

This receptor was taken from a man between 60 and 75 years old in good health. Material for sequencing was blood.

The CDR3 here is CSAREANNSPLHF. CDR3 nucleotides: TGCAGCGCCCGGGAGGCGAATAATTCACCCCTCCACTTT. The chain links TRBV29-1 to TRBJ1-6; D not resolved. The germline V gene has CDR1 SQVTM and CDR2 ANQGSEA. The germline V and J ends were trimmed by 7 bases and 5 bases, with 12 bases remaining between them. The CDR3 covers 13 residues.